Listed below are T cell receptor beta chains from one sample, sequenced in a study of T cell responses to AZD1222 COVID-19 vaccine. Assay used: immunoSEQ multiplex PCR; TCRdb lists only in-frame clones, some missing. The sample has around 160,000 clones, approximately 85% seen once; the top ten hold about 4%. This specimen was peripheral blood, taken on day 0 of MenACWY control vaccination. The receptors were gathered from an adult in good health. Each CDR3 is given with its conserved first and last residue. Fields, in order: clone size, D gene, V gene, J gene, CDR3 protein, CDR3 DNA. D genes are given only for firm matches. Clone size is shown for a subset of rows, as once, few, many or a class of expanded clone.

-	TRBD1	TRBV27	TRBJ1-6	CASSRTGVGSPLHF	TGTGCCAGCAGTCGGACAGGGGTAGGGTCACCCCTCCACTTT
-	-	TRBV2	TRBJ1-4	CASRIRVSNEKLFF	TGTGCCAGCAGGATCAGGGTTAGTAATGAAAAACTGTTTTTT
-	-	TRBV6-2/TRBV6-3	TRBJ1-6	CASSPGTYSLSSYNSPLHF	TGTGCCAGCAGCCCTGGGACCTACAGCCTGAGCTCCTATAATTCACCCCTCCACTTT
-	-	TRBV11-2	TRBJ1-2	CASSLEPGYYGYTF	TGTGCCAGCAGCTTAGAGCCCGGGTACTATGGCTACACCTTC
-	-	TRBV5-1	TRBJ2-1	CASSTPGQGPYNEQFF	TGCGCCAGCAGCACCCCGGGGCAGGGGCCCTACAATGAGCAGTTCTTC
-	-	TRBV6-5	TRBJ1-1	CASSYVGSEAFF	TGTGCCAGCAGTTACGTGGGGAGTGAAGCTTTCTTT
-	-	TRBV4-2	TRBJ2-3	CASSQDGGDTQYF	TGTGCCAGCAGCCAAGATGGTGGAGATACGCAGTATTTT
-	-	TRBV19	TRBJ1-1	CASSLGLGRTEAFF	TGTGCCAGTAGTCTAGGGTTGGGAAGGACTGAAGCTTTCTTT
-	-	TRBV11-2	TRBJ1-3	CASSFHSATGNTIYF	TGTGCCAGCAGCTTTCACAGCGCTACTGGAAACACCATATATTTT
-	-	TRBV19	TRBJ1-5	CASSPYGRGFSNQPQHF	TGTGCCAGTAGTCCGTATGGGCGGGGGTTCAGCAATCAGCCCCAGCATTTT
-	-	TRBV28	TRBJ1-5	CASSPTRNQPQHF	TGTGCCAGCAGTCCGACAAGAAATCAGCCCCAGCATTTT
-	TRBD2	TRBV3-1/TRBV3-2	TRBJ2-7	CASSQVSGGITYEQYF	TGTGCCAGCAGCCAAGTGTCCGGGGGGATTACCTACGAGCAGTACTTC
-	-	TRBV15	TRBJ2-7	CATSRDAGYEQYF	TGTGCCACCAGCAGAGATGCGGGCTACGAGCAGTACTTC
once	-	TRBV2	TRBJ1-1	CASSLDKNTEAFF	TGTGCCAGCAGTCTGGACAAGAACACTGAAGCTTTCTTT
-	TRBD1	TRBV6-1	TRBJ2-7	CASSEQGASYEQYF	TGTGCCAGCAGTGAACAGGGGGCTTCCTACGAGCAGTACTTC
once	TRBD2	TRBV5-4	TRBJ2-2	CASSSSGGAGELFF	TGTGCCAGCAGCTCTAGCGGGGGGGCCGGGGAGCTGTTTTTT
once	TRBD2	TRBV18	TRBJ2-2	CASSPRVTSDTGELFF	TGTGCCAGCTCACCGCGTGTGACTAGCGATACCGGGGAGCTGTTTTTT
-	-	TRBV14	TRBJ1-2	CASSQEVDYGYTF	TGTGCCAGCAGCCAAGAAGTAGACTATGGCTACACCTTC
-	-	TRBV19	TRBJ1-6	CASSISSGIYNSPLHF	TGTGCCAGTAGTATAAGTTCGGGGATCTATAATTCACCCCTCCACTTT
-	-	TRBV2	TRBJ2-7	CASSESLLYEQYF	TGTGCCAGCAGTGAATCCCTCTTGTACGAGCAGTACTTC
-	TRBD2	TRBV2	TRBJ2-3	CASSIRGDTDTQYF	TGTGCCAGCAGTATACGGGGGGACACAGATACGCAGTATTTT
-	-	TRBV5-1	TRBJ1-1	CASSLSGAEAFF	TGCGCCAGCAGCTTATCTGGGGCTGAAGCTTTCTTT
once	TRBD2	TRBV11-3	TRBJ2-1	CASSLSGGPLANEQFF	TGTGCCAGCAGCTTATCGGGGGGGCCTCTCGCCAATGAGCAGTTCTTC
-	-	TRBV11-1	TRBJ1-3	CASSLPGNDGNTIYF	TGTGCCAGCAGCTTACCAGGGAATGATGGAAACACCATATATTTT
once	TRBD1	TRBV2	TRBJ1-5	CASRPLDRANQPQHF	TGTGCCAGCAGACCACTCGACAGGGCGAATCAGCCCCAGCATTTT
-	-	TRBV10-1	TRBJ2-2	CASSEGQTGELFF	TGCGCCAGCAGTGAAGGGCAAACCGGGGAGCTGTTTTTT
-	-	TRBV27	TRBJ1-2	CASSFFRDHGYTF	TGTGCCAGCAGTTTTTTCAGGGATCATGGCTACACCTTC
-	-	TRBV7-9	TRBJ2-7	CASSDGVVRWQYF	TGTGCCAGCAGCGACGGGGTTGTACGATGGCAGTACTTC
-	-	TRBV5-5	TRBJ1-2	CASSLSRQDYGYTF	TGTGCCAGCAGCTTGAGTCGCCAGGACTATGGCTACACCTTC
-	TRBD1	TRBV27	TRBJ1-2	CASSAPGQGLRGYTF	TGTGCCAGCAGTGCACCGGGACAGGGTTTAAGGGGCTACACCTTC
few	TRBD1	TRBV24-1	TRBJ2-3	CATSERTGGTDTQYF	TGTGCCACCAGTGAAAGGACAGGGGGCACAGATACGCAGTATTTT
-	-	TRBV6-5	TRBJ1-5	CASNLVAAQPQHF	TGTGCCAGCAATCTCGTGGCGGCTCAGCCCCAGCATTTT
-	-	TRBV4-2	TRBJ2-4	CASSQERGRYDIQYF	TGTGCCAGCAGCCAAGAACGGGGGCGGTATGACATTCAGTACTTC
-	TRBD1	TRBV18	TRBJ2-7	CASSPGDRGRYEQYF	TGTGCCAGCTCACCGGGGGACAGGGGGCGCTACGAGCAGTACTTC
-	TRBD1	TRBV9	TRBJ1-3	CASSDPGGGNTIYF	TGTGCCAGCAGCGATCCAGGGGGTGGAAACACCATATATTTT
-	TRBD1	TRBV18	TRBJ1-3	CASSPLDRAGNTIYF	TGTGCCAGCTCCCCACTGGACAGGGCTGGAAACACCATATATTTT
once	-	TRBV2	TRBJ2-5	CASSVEAGPPETQYF	TGTGCCAGCAGTGTAGAGGCCGGGCCCCCAGAGACCCAGTACTTC
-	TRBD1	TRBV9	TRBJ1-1	CASSPSGARGQAFF	TGTGCCAGCAGCCCCTCCGGGGCCCGGGGACAGGCTTTCTTT
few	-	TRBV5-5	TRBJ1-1	CASNRGDLRTEAFF	TGTGCCAGCAACCGGGGGGATTTGCGAACTGAAGCTTTCTTT
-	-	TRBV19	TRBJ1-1	CASRFQGNTEAFF	TGTGCCAGTAGATTTCAGGGAAATACTGAAGCTTTCTTT
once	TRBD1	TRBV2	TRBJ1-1	CASRDRVPEAFF	TGTGCCAGCAGGGACAGGGTCCCTGAAGCTTTCTTT
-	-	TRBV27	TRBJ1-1	CASSLAPGVWTEAFF	TGTGCCAGCAGTTTAGCCCCAGGGGTTTGGACTGAAGCTTTCTTT
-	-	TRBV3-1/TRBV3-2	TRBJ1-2	CASSQVDRGYTF	TGTGCCAGCAGCCAGGTAGATCGGGGCTACACCTTC
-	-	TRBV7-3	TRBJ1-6	CASSSSSSYNSPLHF	TGTGCCAGCAGCTCTTCGAGCTCCTATAATTCACCCCTCCACTTT
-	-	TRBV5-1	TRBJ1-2	CASSPDRHGYTF	TGCGCCAGCAGCCCCGACCGGCATGGCTACACCTTC
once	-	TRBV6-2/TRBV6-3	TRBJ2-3	CASSPQRVSSVDTQYF	TGTGCCAGCAGCCCTCAGCGGGTGTCTTCAGTAGATACGCAGTATTTT
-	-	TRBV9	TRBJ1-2	CASSATGLATDNYGYTF	TGTGCCAGCAGCGCGACGGGACTCGCCACGGATAACTATGGCTACACCTTC
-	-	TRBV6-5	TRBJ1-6	CASSPTFDGGSPLHF	TGTGCCAGCAGCCCCACCTTTGACGGGGGTTCACCCCTCCACTTT
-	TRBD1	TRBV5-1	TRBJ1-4	CASSLEGGEANEKLFF	TGCGCCAGCAGCTTGGAAGGGGGCGAGGCTAATGAAAAACTGTTTTTT
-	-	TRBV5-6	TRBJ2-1	CASSLYYNEQFF	TGTGCCAGCAGCTTGTACTACAATGAGCAGTTCTTC
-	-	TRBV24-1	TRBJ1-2	CATSKGNYGYTF	TGTGCCACCAGTAAGGGTAACTATGGCTACACCTTC
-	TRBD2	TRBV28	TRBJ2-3	CASSLSPGLGTITDTQYF	TGTGCCAGCAGTTTATCGCCCGGACTCGGGACTATCACAGATACGCAGTATTTT
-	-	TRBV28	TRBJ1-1	CASGLEGGRPNTEAFF	TGTGCCAGCGGACTCGAGGGGGGCCGGCCGAACACTGAAGCTTTCTTT
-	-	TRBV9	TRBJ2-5	CASSVGGTQETQYF	TGTGCCAGCAGCGTAGGGGGGACCCAAGAGACCCAGTACTTC
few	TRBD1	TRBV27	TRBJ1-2	CASSFIRDRYFYGYTF	TGTGCCAGCAGTTTCATCCGGGACAGATACTTTTATGGCTACACCTTC
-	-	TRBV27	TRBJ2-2	CASGGVRSTGELFF	TGTGCCAGCGGAGGGGTCCGTTCAACCGGGGAGCTGTTTTTT
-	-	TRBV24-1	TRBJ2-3	CATSDRNTLGPDTQYF	TGTGCCACCAGTGATAGGAACACGCTGGGGCCAGATACGCAGTATTTT